This TCR beta chain came from a study of neurological immune-mediated disorders. Time point in this sample: longitudinal time-point 2. 2 million unsorted PBMCs were stored in RNAlater at -80 °C before RNA extraction. There are 14 residues in the CDR3. Germline CDR1 is LNHNV and CDR2 is YYDKDF (reference sequence). With 0 bases removed from V and 8 bases from J, the gap between germline ends came to 13 bases. The output of every sequencing run, over 160 million TCR-beta sequences, came from 15-18 subjects. One entry per CDR3 protein results from TCRdb running MiXCR on the 5' RACE reads. The repertoire includes 100,000 or so distinct CDR3 sequences, approximately 13% of them detected once, and about 5% sits in the top ten. This clonotype was counted at least ten times. The antigen remains undetermined. Study-wide points: HTLV-1-associated myelopathy had the most TCR clonal expansion, and multiple sclerosis had the least, less than healthy controls.

The TCR comes from a female donor with HTLV-1-associated myelopathy (HAM/TSP). The chain employs TRBV15 and TRBJ1-1; unclear D gene. Sequenced material: PBMCs. CDR3 DNA sequence: TGTGCCACCAGCAGAGATCTCAACCTAGCCGAAGCTTTCTTT. Residues: CATSRDLNLAEAFF.